This T cell receptor (beta chain) derives from a study of lymphopenia after photon versus proton radiotherapy. V was trimmed by 0 bases and J by 7 bases, leaving 16 bases between them. The CDR3 extends over 16 amino acids. Germline CDR1 and CDR2: MNHEY and SVGAGI. Regarding the study as a whole: Only patients who died were analyzed for survival; proton advantage is unproven. Post-nadir diversity loss with photons came from oligoclonal expansion, particularly CD8+ Temra cells. Proton therapy kept repertoires fairly stable, unlike photons, which gained effector/memory cells.

About this clone itself: What it binds is unknown.

Sequencing used immunoSEQ multiplex PCR; TCRdb keeps in-frame clones, though not all of them. The sample contains approximately 65,000 clones, approximately 91% of which appear only once. The chain carries TRBV6-5 and TRBJ2-1; D could derive from TRBD1 or TRBD2 (7 bases each). Sample: peripheral blood, taken from a patient treated with photon-based radiotherapy. The TCR sequence derives from a woman aged 70-85 years with pancreatic cancer. CDR3 in DNA: TGTGCCAGCAGTTACTCGGGACAGCGGGGTTTAAATGAGCAGTTCTTC. As protein: CASSYSGQRGLNEQFF.